These 21 T cell receptor beta chains share one sample of origin, sequenced in a study of blood T cell repertoires in COVID-19. Sequencing was performed with immunoSEQ multiplex PCR; in TCRdb, only in-frame clones are kept and a portion is missing. The sample holds about 270,000 clones, 88% seen once. Sequenced sample: PBMCs or T cells enriched from blood (not recorded which). All receptors come from a woman aged 45 to 65 who had recovered from COVID-19.

The chain has TRBV3-1 (or the pseudogene TRBV3-2) and TRBJ2-3; 11 bases fit TRBD2. CDR3 size: 16 residues. Looked up from germline, CDR1 is LGHDT and CDR2 is YNNKEL (reference sequence). The J segment lost 2 bases and the V segment lost 0 bases, leaving 1 base of the junction unmatched. The DNA for the CDR3 is TGTGCCAGCAGCCAAGAACTAGCGGGGGTCACAGATACGCAGTATTTT. Translation gives CASSQELAGVTDTQYF.

The V and J genes are TRBV7-9 and TRBJ1-2; the D is unclear. Germline CDR1 and CDR2: SEHNR and FQNEAQ (reference sequence). The CDR3 runs 15 residues. V dropped 1 base and J dropped 5 bases, with 14 bases sitting between them. CDR3 protein: CASSLEEPSYYGYTF. CDR3 in DNA: TGTGCCAGCAGCTTAGAGGAGCCGTCCTATTATGGCTACACCTTC.

This clone appeared a single time. The chain couples TRBV19 to TRBJ2-3; 10 nucleotides match TRBD2. The CDR3 length is 14 residues. With 11 bases clipped from V and 1 base from J, the junction kept 6 bases outside the gene matches. Germline V CDR1 and CDR2: LNHDA, SQIVND (reference sequence). CDR3: CAVSSGRGTDTQYF. DNA of the CDR3: TGTGCCGTCTCTAGCGGGAGAGGCACAGATACGCAGTATTTT.

The chain carries TRBV7-9 and TRBJ2-5; 9 bases are a match to TRBD2. CDR3 length: 16 amino acids. V dropped 3 bases and J dropped 2; count of bases not matched to a gene: 7. The germline gives CDR1 SEHNR, CDR2 FQNEAQ (reference sequence). In DNA, the CDR3 is TGTGCCAGCAGCTTGGCTCGGACTAGCGAACAAGAGACCCAGTACTTC. Translation: CASSLARTSEQETQYF.

Note on this clone: A single base separates this from a much larger clone, so it may be a read error. The same CDR3 arises from other DNA sequences in this sample as well. V is TRBV5-4 and J is TRBJ2-3; a possible D gene is TRBD2 (6 bases). V was cut by 5 bases and J by 3 bases, with 16 bases left in between. The CDR3 spans 15 residues. CDR1 is SGHNT, CDR2 YYREEE, per germline (reference sequence). As DNA, the CDR3 is TGTGCCAGCAGTTACCGTGGAGGGCCGACAGATACGCAGTATTTT. It is translated as CASSYRGGPTDTQYF.

V is TRBV30 and J is TRBJ1-2; maybe TRBD1 (5 bases). The V gene's germline CDR1 is GTSNPN and CDR2 SVGIG (reference sequence). The CDR3 length is 14 residues. V shed 0 bases and J shed 4 bases, with 12 bases lying between them. This CDR3 is CAWSVGVLGYGYTF. In nucleotides, the CDR3 is TGTGCCTGGAGTGTAGGGGTTTTAGGCTATGGCTACACCTTC.

Notes on this clone: This sample includes further DNA sequences coding for the same CDR3. The rearrangement joins TRBV12-3 or TRBV12-4 to TRBJ1-5; the match to TRBD1 covers 7 bases. Germline trimming cut 2 bases from V and 5 bases from J; bases unmatched to any gene: 0. The CDR3 is made up of 13 amino acids. The DNA of the CDR3 is TGTGCCAGCAGTTTACAGGGGGATCAGCCCCAGCATTTT. This sequence encodes CASSLQGDQPQHF.

The genes are TRBV6-5 and TRBJ2-7; 9 positions agree with TRBD1. The CDR3 spans 14 residues. Trimming took 3 bases from V and 6 from J; bases not matched to a gene: 6. Germline V gene sequence: CDR1 MNHEY, CDR2 SVGAGI. The CDR3 here is CASSYLGQGTEQYF. In DNA, the CDR3 is TGTGCCAGCAGTTATTTGGGACAGGGAACCGAGCAGTACTTC.

The CDR3 reads CASSRRTTGEQYF. DNA for the CDR3: TGTGCCAGCAGCAGAAGAACTACCGGTGAGCAGTACTTC. The chain is built from TRBV6-5 and TRBJ2-7; D unresolved. Per the germline V gene, CDR1 is MNHEY and CDR2 is SVGAGI. The CDR3 has 13 amino acids. Trimming stripped 6 bases from V and 7 bases from J, with 16 bases between.

Only one count was recorded for this clone. The sample contains more than one DNA sequence encoding this CDR3. This chain links TRBV5-1 with TRBJ1-6; D unclear. This CDR3 contains 14 residues. The germline CDR1 and CDR2 sequences are SGHRS and YFSETQ. V lost 0 bases and J 9 bases, leaving 10 bases between the germline ends. CDR3 region: CASSLGREGSPLHF. The CDR3 region has the DNA TGCGCCAGCAGCTTGGGGAGGGAAGGTTCACCCCTCCACTTT.

The chain is built from TRBV27 and TRBJ2-3, with 7 bases identical to TRBD1. Germline V gene sequence: CDR1 MNHEY, CDR2 SMNVEV (reference sequence). The CDR3 is 14 residues long. V shed 5 bases and J 4 bases; nucleotides not matched to a gene: 6. The CDR3 spells CASSVDRVPDTQYF. CDR3 sequence (DNA): TGTGCCAGCAGTGTAGACAGGGTCCCAGATACGCAGTATTTT.

CDR3 nucleotide sequence: TGTGCCAGCAGGGCACTGACTAGCGGGAGCCACAATGAGCAGTTCTTC. Translating gives CASRALTSGSHNEQFF. This chain uses TRBV2 with TRBJ2-1; 12 bases are a match to TRBD2. The CDR3 totals 16 residues. Looked up from germline, CDR1 is SNHLY and CDR2 is FYNNEI. Unmatched junction bases numbered 8, after V lost 6 bases and J lost 5 bases.

The rearrangement uses TRBV11-2 and TRBJ2-1, with D hard to call. Trimming took 1 base from V and 7 from J, leaving 11 bases between them. There are 14 residues in the CDR3. Looked up from germline, CDR1 is SGHAT and CDR2 is FQNNGV. CDR3 residues: CASSLAQQVNEQFF. CDR3 DNA sequence: TGTGCCAGCAGCTTAGCCCAGCAGGTGAATGAGCAGTTCTTC.

The V gene is TRBV28, the J gene TRBJ1-2; D gene ambiguous. V lost 3 bases to trimming and J lost 7 bases, with 15 bases between them. Germline V lookup: CDR1 MDHEN, CDR2 SYDVKM. The CDR3 is made up of 14 amino acids. CDR3 DNA: TGTGCCAGCAGTTTCCCTCTAGAACTAGGTGGCTACACCTTC. This codes for CASSFPLELGGYTF.

The chain employs TRBV18 and TRBJ2-1; D not resolved. The CDR3 has 12 residues. V lost 3 bases, J lost 5 bases, and 5 bases lay in between. Germline CDR1 KGHSH, CDR2 LQKENI. CDR3 in DNA: TGTGCCAGCTCACCCCCAGACAATGAGCAGTTCTTC. Amino acid sequence: CASSPPDNEQFF.

The chain carries TRBV5-4 and TRBJ2-1; 9 nucleotides match TRBD1. V trimming: 4 bases; J trimming: 8 bases; junction bases outside the gene matches: 7. Germline loops: CDR1 SGHNT, CDR2 YYREEE (reference sequence). The CDR3 sequence is 14 residues long. The CDR3 region has the DNA TGTGCCAGCAGCCCGGACAGGGGATCGTATGAGCAGTTCTTC. Its protein is CASSPDRGSYEQFF. The full variable domain, rest sourced from reference TRBV5-4 and TRBJ2-1, is ETGVTQSPTHLIKTRGQQVTLRCSSQSGHNTVSWYQQALGQGPQFIFQYYREEENGRGNFPPRFSGLQFPNYSSELNVNALELDDSALYLCASSPDRGSYEQFFGPGTRLTVL.

The gene calls are TRBV21-1 and TRBJ2-5; the DNA was not used to check the table's D call, TRBD2. TRBV21-1 is a listed pseudogene. The CDR3 has 12 residues. CDR3 sequence reads: CASSRREETQYF. As DNA, the CDR3 is TGTGCCAGCAGCAGGCGGGAGGAGACCCAGTACTTC.

The chain recombines TRBV9 with TRBJ2-3, with D tentatively TRBD2 (7 bases). The V gene's germline CDR1 is SGDLS and CDR2 YYNGEE. Between the trimmed V and J ends, which lost 2 bases and 1 base, there was a span of 11 bases. CDR3 length equals 15 residues. The CDR3 spells CASSVGEGGTDTQYF. In nucleotides, the CDR3 is TGTGCCAGCAGCGTGGGGGAGGGGGGCACAGATACGCAGTATTTT.

The CDR3 loop is CASSHPQGARSSGYTF. CDR3 coding DNA: TGTGCCAGCAGCCACCCCCAGGGGGCAAGGTCTAGTGGCTACACCTTC. The V call is TRBV28, the J call TRBJ1-2; 8 positions match TRBD1. V gave up 6 bases and J gave up 7 bases; unmatched junction bases: 16. The germline V gene has CDR1 MDHEN and CDR2 SYDVKM. The CDR3 is made up of 16 amino acids.

This chain links TRBV28 with TRBJ1-2; 7 nucleotides agree with TRBD1. Germline V CDR1 and CDR2: MDHEN, SYDVKM. The ends lost 3 bases at V and 8 bases at J; junction bases unmatched: 6. The CDR3 length is 13 residues. CDR3 loop: CASSFWTGEGYTF. CDR3 nucleotides: TGTGCCAGCAGTTTCTGGACAGGTGAGGGCTACACCTTC.

CDR3 sequence (DNA): TGTGCCAGCAGTTGGGACAGGGTCTATGGCTACACCTTC. This gives the protein CASSWDRVYGYTF. V and J are TRBV12-3 or TRBV12-4 and TRBJ1-2, with 9 bases aligning to TRBD1. This CDR3 has 13 amino acids. V lost 4 bases to trimming and J lost 4 bases; unmatched junction nucleotides: 1.